The present T cell receptor beta chain was sequenced within a study of CD8 T cells in ankylosing spondylitis. V lost 5 bases, J lost 7 bases, and 18 bases lay in between. Germline assignment: CDR1 MNHNS and CDR2 SASEGT. This CDR3 is built from 15 residues. This clonotype was observed many times. The authors made TCR beta libraries by quantitative 5'-RACE with molecular barcodes. Each CDR3 protein is one row after TCRdb ran MiXCR on the 5' RACE reads. The sample contains some 140,000 distinct CDR3 sequences, roughly 8.3% of which appear only once. Material: synovial fluid, either unsorted or a sorted T cell fraction (not recorded which). The J gene is TRBJ1-5, the V gene TRBV6-1, with D tentatively TRBD1 (5 bases). The TCR comes from a male donor with ankylosing spondylitis. The chain's CDR3 is CASSTTGGRYQPQHF. For the CDR3, the DNA is TGTGCCAGCAGTACAACAGGAGGTCGCTACCAGCCCCAGCATTTT.